This T cell receptor beta chain comes out of a study of vaccination and CD4 T cells after COVID-19. Study-wide background: The makeup of the convalescents was six males and four females, two of them Hispanic.

Germline trimming cut 7 bases from V and 6 bases from J; bases unmatched to any gene: 14. The CDR3 loop spans 15 amino acids. Germline CDR1 and CDR2: SGHVS and FQNEAQ. One entry per CDR3 protein results from TCRdb running MiXCR on the PCR reads. Here the sample spans about 21,000 distinct CDR3 sequences, more than 45% being singletons. This material consisted of CD4+ T cells from blood, taken before SARS-CoV-2 vaccination. The chain recombines TRBV7-8 with TRBJ1-1, with TRBD1 matching over 7 bases. The clonotype originates from a human donor who had recovered from COVID-19. In DNA form, the CDR3 reads TGTGCCAGCACCGTGGAGGGGGCTTTTGTGGCTGAAGCTTTCTTT. Protein product: CASTVEGAFVAEAFF.